Each of the 17 T cell receptor beta chains below was sequenced from the same sample in a study of cytomegalovirus exposure and HLA in healthy donors. Use of 60 Vbeta and 13 Jbeta primers characterized the PCR. Clones were sequenced by immunoSEQ multiplex PCR, and TCRdb holds only the in-frame ones, with some missing. Of approximately 100,000 clones in the sample, 60% to 80% are singletons; the top ten hold about 4.5%. Sample: PBMCs. These receptors came from a woman aged 18-29 years in good health and CMV-seropositive.

This sequence joins TRBV6-1 and TRBJ2-7; 7 bases are shared with TRBD1. From germline, CDR1 is MNHNS and CDR2 SASEGT. This CDR3 comprises 13 residues. J gave up 3 bases and V 6 bases, and 5 bases lay outside the gene matches. The CDR3 here is CASRGDSLYEQYF. The CDR3 coding sequence is TGTGCCAGCAGGGGGGACAGCCTCTACGAGCAGTACTTC.

The count of this clone is one. The chain combines TRBV14 with TRBJ2-7; D not certain. V was shortened by 0 bases and J by 0 bases, with 12 bases between the two germline ends. Germline V gene sequence: CDR1 SGHDN, CDR2 FVKESK. The CDR3 is 16 amino acids. The CDR3, as DNA: TGTGCCAGCAGCCAAGATCTAATGCGGAGCTCCTACGAGCAGTACTTC. Translating gives CASSQDLMRSSYEQYF.

The gene calls are TRBV4-1 and TRBJ2-7, with 7 bases that match TRBD1. The CDR3 loop spans 18 amino acids. V lost 4 bases to trimming and J lost 5 bases; unmatched junction nucleotides: 20. Germline V gene sequence: CDR1 MGHRA, CDR2 YSYEKL. CDR3 residues: CASSRGTEGSTLGNEQYF. CDR3 sequence (DNA): TGCGCCAGCAGCCGAGGGACAGAGGGGTCAACCCTTGGCAACGAGCAGTACTTC.

The gene calls are TRBV6-4 and TRBJ2-1; D uncertain. Trimming removed 6 bases at V and 6 bases at J, with 12 bases between. CDR1 is MRHNA and CDR2 is SNTAGT in the germline V gene. The CDR3 covers 13 residues. The CDR3 loop is CASSAHGRNEQFF. The DNA of the CDR3 is TGTGCCAGCAGCGCGCATGGGCGCAATGAGCAGTTCTTC.

To note about this clone: Additional DNA sequences in this sample encode the identical CDR3. This chain connects TRBV5-6 to TRBJ2-3, with 7 bases that match TRBD1. This CDR3 has 16 residues. The germline CDR1 and CDR2 sequences are SGHDT and YYEEEE. V gave up 1 base and J gave up 3 bases; unmatched junction bases: 8. The CDR3 sequence: CASSLIAGTATDTQYF. The CDR3 coding sequence is TGTGCCAGCAGCTTGATAGCCGGGACAGCTACAGATACGCAGTATTTT.

The chain uses TRBV5-1 and TRBJ1-4; maybe TRBD1 (5 bases). Germline loops: CDR1 SGHRS, CDR2 YFSETQ. V lost 5 bases to trimming and J lost 7 bases, with 15 bases between them. The CDR3 sequence is 14 residues long. In nucleotides, the CDR3 is TGCGCCAGCAGGTTCGTTCCAAGGGGTGAAAAACTGTTTTTT. The encoded protein is CASRFVPRGEKLFF.

The chain is built from TRBV4-3 and TRBJ2-1, with D hard to call. This CDR3 region has 13 residues. Germline loops: CDR1 LGHNA, CDR2 YSLEER. The V gene lost 2 bases and the J gene lost 9 bases, with 11 bases spanning the gap. Here the CDR3 DNA reads TGCGCCAGCAGCCAATGGCCTAGTGGTGAGCAGTTCTTC. Its translation: CASSQWPSGEQFF.

In its sample, this clone was seen once. The chain recombines TRBV4-1 with TRBJ2-7; TRBD2 aligns across 7 bases. The CDR3 covers 14 residues. Trimming took 4 bases from V and 5 from J; bases not matched to a gene: 8. The germline V gene has CDR1 MGHRA and CDR2 YSYEKL. The CDR3 bases are TGCGCCAGCAGCCGAGGGAGGGGCGTCGACGAGCAGTACTTC. It is translated as CASSRGRGVDEQYF.

The CDR3: CASDGLAGEIGHNEQFF. The DNA for the CDR3 is TGTGCCAGCGACGGACTAGCGGGAGAAATCGGTCATAATGAGCAGTTCTTC. The V and J genes are TRBV19 and TRBJ2-1, with 13 positions matching TRBD2. This CDR3 region has 17 residues. CDR1 LNHDA and CDR2 SQIVND come from the germline V gene (reference sequence). Unmatched junction bases numbered 15, after V lost 9 bases and J lost 7 bases.

The genes are TRBV29-1 and TRBJ2-3, with 13 bases identical to TRBD2. Germline trimming cut 7 bases from V and 1 base from J; bases unmatched to any gene: 2. Looked up from germline, CDR1 is SQVTM and CDR2 is ANQGSEA. CDR3 size: 14 residues. The CDR3 coding sequence is TGCAGCGGGGGACTAGCGGGACGCACAGATACGCAGTATTTT. It yields the protein CSGGLAGRTDTQYF.

This sequence joins TRBV29-1 and TRBJ2-1, with 7 bases aligning to TRBD2. Germline V lookup: CDR1 SQVTM, CDR2 ANQGSEA. V dropped 7 bases and J dropped 9; count of bases not matched to a gene: 9. The CDR3 runs to 12 residues. This chain's CDR3 is CSATGEGGEQFF. The DNA of the CDR3 is TGCAGCGCCACCGGGGAGGGCGGTGAGCAGTTCTTC.

The chain is built from TRBV12-5 and TRBJ2-1; D not certain. The germline CDR1 and CDR2 sequences are LGHNT and FRNRAP. Trimming pared 0 bases from V and 9 bases from J, leaving 21 bases between. The CDR3 consists of 17 residues. CDR3 nucleotide sequence: TGTGCTAGTGGTTTGGTAAGGATGGCTGAGTCAGCGTCTGAGCAGTTCTTC. As protein: CASGLVRMAESASEQFF.

The CDR3 is CASKWSSGAAFF. In DNA, the CDR3 is TGTGCCAGCAAATGGAGTTCAGGGGCTGCTTTCTTT. This chain connects TRBV25-1 to TRBJ1-1; D might be TRBD1 (6 bases). Trimming cost V 7 bases and J 11 bases, with 17 bases left between them. The germline V gene has CDR1 MGHDK and CDR2 SYGVNS. The CDR3 runs 12 residues.

The chain employs TRBV6-5 and TRBJ1-2; TRBD1 agrees at 9 bases. The length of the CDR3 is 13 residues. V lost 6 bases, J lost 5 bases, and 4 bases stayed unmatched. Germline CDR1 reads MNHEY; CDR2 reads SVGAGI. CDR3 nucleotide sequence: TGTGCCAGCAGCGGACAGGGGAAGTATGGCTACACCTTC. Its protein is CASSGQGKYGYTF.

The chain couples TRBV29-1 to TRBJ2-1; maybe TRBD2 (6 bases). Germline CDR1 and CDR2: SQVTM and ANQGSEA. Between the trimmed V and J ends, which lost 7 bases and 10 bases, there was a span of 17 bases. This CDR3 contains 12 residues. The CDR3 spells CSEQTRKNEQFF. Written as DNA, the CDR3 is TGCAGCGAACAGACTAGAAAGAACGAGCAGTTCTTC.

The V and J genes are TRBV6-5 and TRBJ2-1; D is undetermined. Trimming took 0 bases from V and 8 from J, leaving 14 bases between them. This CDR3 region has 15 residues. Per germline, CDR1 MNHEY and CDR2 SVGAGI. CDR3 amino acids: CASSYSALSPYEQFF. The CDR3, as DNA: TGTGCCAGCAGTTACTCGGCACTTAGCCCGTATGAGCAGTTCTTC.

This rearrangement joins TRBV4-1 to TRBJ2-2, with TRBD2 as a possible D gene (5 bases). From germline, CDR1 is MGHRA and CDR2 YSYEKL. The CDR3 spans 14 residues. V was trimmed by 1 base and J by 3 bases, leaving 6 bases between them. The CDR3 region is CASSQGGDTGELFF. The CDR3 DNA follows: TGCGCCAGCAGCCAAGGGGGAGACACCGGGGAGCTGTTTTTT.